This note documents a single T cell receptor beta chain sequence. Sequencing used immunoSEQ multiplex PCR; TCRdb keeps in-frame clones, though not all of them. In the table there are approximately 51,000 clones, 86% of which are singletons. This entry belongs to a study of PD-L1 blockade in urothelial cancer. Study-wide context: The year 2014 saw patients start atezolizumab, 1,200 mg intravenously every 3 weeks. A median of roughly 150,000 T cells was found in the blood samples.

Urothelial carcinoma in patients was locally advanced or metastatic. Pretreatment and on-treatment samples were taken, numbering 1 to 8 per patient. The CDR3 is made up of 16 amino acids. CDR1 is SGHNT, CDR2 YENEEA, per germline. V lost 1 base and J lost 2; bases outside the gene matches: 5. The chain combines TRBV11-3 with TRBJ1-3, with 7 bases matching TRBD1. This sequence was found in a man aged 55 to 70 with urothelial cancer. Sequences were derived from PBMCs, sampled around atezolizumab (anti-PD-L1) treatment. DNA of the CDR3: TGTGCCAGCAGCTTAGCAGGGGGTGTGACTGGAAACACCATATATTTT. Protein sequence: CASSLAGGVTGNTIYF.